These T cell receptor beta chains were read from a single sample in a study of blood T cell repertoires in COVID-19. The method was immunoSEQ multiplex PCR; TCRdb's version includes in-frame clones alone and lacks a portion of them. The table shows about 350,000 clones, with around nine tenths occurring only once. The sequenced sample consisted of PBMCs or T cells enriched from blood (not recorded which). The source is a woman aged 30 to 39 who had been exposed to COVID-19. Each CDR3 is given with its conserved first and last residue.

J | V | CDR3
TRBJ2-2 | TRBV12-3/TRBV12-4 | CASSLRETGELFF
TRBJ1-1 | TRBV7-9 | CASSSPRGDTEAFF
TRBJ2-7 | TRBV6-1 | CASNIYGRGDEQYF
TRBJ2-1 | TRBV7-2 | CASSASLLVVQFF
TRBJ1-2 | TRBV5-1 | CASSLAVRGTGAKVIYGYTF
TRBJ1-5 | TRBV4-2 | CASSQFQGQPQHF
TRBJ2-3 | TRBV5-1 | CASSSGGPEDTQYF
TRBJ2-7 | TRBV27 | CATSGTGGYEQYF
TRBJ2-7 | TRBV5-5 | CASSLAVGQSYEQYF
TRBJ2-2 | TRBV5-4 | CASGDFLGTGELFF
TRBJ2-1 | TRBV3-1/TRBV3-2 | CASSQDYRANEQFF
TRBJ1-2 | TRBV29-1 | CSVPRARNSNYGYTF
TRBJ2-3 | TRBV7-9 | CASSRDGGADTQYF
TRBJ2-5 | TRBV5-4 | CASSPGQLQETQYF
TRBJ2-3 | TRBV4-2 | CASSQGFGTTTDTQYF
TRBJ1-2 | TRBV15 | CATSRDGPYGYTF
TRBJ2-7 | TRBV7-9 | CASSFGPGTGNYEQYF
TRBJ1-2 | TRBV28 | CASNLSIRGGYTF
TRBJ2-7 | TRBV28 | CASRPDSYEQYF
TRBJ2-7 | TRBV18 | CASSPPRSYEQYF